These 23 T cell receptor beta chains originate from one sample sequenced in a study of tumor-infiltrating lymphocytes in primary liver carcinoma. Production of TCR beta cDNA used 500 ng total RNA together with a constant-region primer. TCR beta libraries came from three nested multiplex PCR rounds using slightly modified ARM-PCR. Use of TRBV1-TRBV30 forward primers with a C-beta reverse primer characterized the first two PCR rounds, which lasted approximately 11 cycles each. TCRdb ran MiXCR on the multiplex PCR reads and lists one entry per CDR3 protein. The table lists roughly 120,000 distinct CDR3 sequences, around 60% of them singletons, with 7% to 10% in the top ten. Bulk tissue was left unsorted, and RNA and DNA were co-extracted from 20-30 mg of it. The sequenced sample was liver tumor tissue from sampling region 1. This sample's subset: tumor region T1, superior pole. The receptors originated from a woman aged 60-70 years with primary liver carcinoma and hepatitis B virus infection.

Regarding this clonotype: Relative to the germline gene, one junction end is altered; a read error may explain this. J is TRBJ1-1 and V is TRBV6-1; 7 bases align to TRBD1. This CDR3 is built from 14 residues. Germline CDR1 is MNHNS and CDR2 is SASEGT. The CDR3 here is CASSEYQGGTETFF. CDR3 bases: TGTGCCAGCAGTGAATATCAGGGGGGCACTGAAACTTTCTTT.

This clonotype was observed at least ten times. V and J are TRBV12-3 or TRBV12-4 and TRBJ2-1; D may be TRBD1 (6 bases). The CDR3 loop spans 16 amino acids. Trimming stripped 6 bases from V and 0 bases from J, with 15 bases between. The CDR3 here is CASRPLTGPSYNEQFF. The CDR3 region has the DNA TGTGCCAGCAGACCCCTTACAGGGCCCTCCTACAATGAGCAGTTCTTC.

About this clonotype itself: At one boundary the junction diverges from the germline segment, which might be a read error. The chain couples TRBV11-1 to TRBJ2-6; 8 positions match TRBD1. The CDR3 is made up of 17 amino acids. In germline, CDR1 is SGHAT, CDR2 FQDESV (reference sequence). In DNA, the CDR3 is TGTGCCAGCAGCGCCAGGACAGGGACTCCTGGGGCCGACGTCCAGACTTTC. Its protein product is CASSARTGTPGADVQTF.

Notes on this clonotype: With a much larger clone just one base away, this may be a read error. This chain links TRBV4-2 with TRBJ2-2; D is possibly TRBD1 (5 bases). In germline, CDR1 is LGHNA, CDR2 YNFKEQ. This CDR3 is 13 amino acids long. CDR3 loop: CANSQGAAGELFF. The CDR3 coding sequence is TGTGCCAACAGCCAAGGGGCTGCCGGGGAGCTGTTTTTT.

Of note for this clonotype: An end of the junction differs from the germline gene, which may be a read error. This chain uses TRBV11-3 with TRBJ2-7; 7 bases agree with TRBD2. Germline CDR1 reads SGHNT; CDR2 reads YENEEA. The CDR3 spans 14 residues. CDR3 sequence reads: CASSLSGREREQYF. Written as DNA, the CDR3 is TGTGCCAGCAGCCTAAGCGGGCGGGAGCGCGAGCAATACTTC.

This clonotype was counted at least ten times. The chain's CDR3 is CASSYGFEGAGTF. The DNA for the CDR3 is TGTGCCAGCAGTTACGGGTTTGAGGGGGCAGGCACCTTC. The rearrangement joins TRBV6-6 to TRBJ1-2; TRBD1 matches 7 bases. The J segment lost 13 bases and the V segment lost 2 bases, leaving 10 bases of the junction unmatched. CDR1 and CDR2 from the germline V gene are MNHNY and SVGAGI (reference sequence). The CDR3 has 13 residues.

This clonotype was recorded once. This may arise from a read error, as a much more abundant clone is one base away. The chain uses TRBV12-3 or TRBV12-4 and TRBJ1-1; 9 bases are a match to TRBD1. Trimming cost V 3 bases and J 1 base; bases outside gene matches: 0. The CDR3 length is 14 residues. The CDR3 DNA follows: TGTGCCAGCAGTTTGGACAGGGGGAACACTGAAGCTTTCTTT. This codes for CASSLDRGNTEAFF.

On this clonotype itself: A read error is likely, as this CDR3 ends without the conserved phenylalanine or tryptophan. The rearrangement uses TRBV11-2 and TRBJ2-5; a possible D gene is TRBD2 (6 bases). The germline V gene has CDR1 SGHAT and CDR2 FQNNGV. Trimming stripped 4 bases from V and 3 bases from J, with 18 bases between. This CDR3 contains 16 residues. The CDR3 DNA sequence: TGTGCCAGCAGCTGGGGACTGCAGGCGTGGGAAGAGACCCAGTACTAC. It translates to CASSWGLQAWEETQYY.

This clonotype was seen just once. The DNA for the CDR3 is TGCAGCGTTGAAGACGGGATTGTCATGGGGAATGAACACTTCTTC. The encoded protein is CSVEDGIVMGNEHFF. The V and J genes are TRBV29-1 and TRBJ2-1, with a weak D call TRBD2 (5 bases). The CDR3 length is 15 residues. Germline values: CDR1 SQVTM, CDR2 ANQGSEA. Trimming shortened V by 0 bases and J by 16 bases, and 25 bases separated the two germline ends.

Comment on this clonotype: Possible read error: a much larger clone is one base away. The chain combines TRBV7-8 with TRBJ1-5; the D gene is possibly TRBD1 (5 bases). V lost 2 bases, J lost 7 bases, and 15 bases lay in between. The germline gives CDR1 SGHVS, CDR2 FQNEAQ. The CDR3 sequence is 15 residues long. In DNA, the CDR3 is TGTGCCAGCAGCTTATCAGGGCAGATTCCCCAGCCCCAGCATTTT. Encoded protein: CASSLSGQIPQPQHF.

This clonotype has at least ten counts. The chain recombines TRBV6-1 with TRBJ2-7; D is ambiguous. V shed 5 bases and J shed 2 bases, with 13 bases lying between them. The CDR3 has 14 residues. Germline CDR1 is MNHNS and CDR2 is SASEGT. The CDR3 region is CASSRAGVTYEQYF. CDR3 coding DNA: TGTGCCAGCAGTCGGGCAGGTGTAACCTACGAGCAGTACTTC.

A few counts support this clonotype. The chain carries TRBV24-1 and TRBJ2-1; TRBD2 agrees at 9 bases. Trimming cost V 10 bases and J 10 bases; bases outside gene matches: 16. There are 15 residues in the CDR3. Germline V gene lookup returns CDR1 KGHDR and CDR2 SFDVKD. CDR3 bases: TGTGCCACTCAGCCGGGTAGCGGGAGTTCTAGGGAGCAGTTCTTC. Its translation: CATQPGSGSSREQFF.

The V call is TRBV12-3 or TRBV12-4, the J call TRBJ2-1; TRBD2 aligns across 9 bases. This CDR3 is 17 amino acids long. The ends lost 7 bases at V and 2 bases at J; junction bases unmatched: 12. CDR3 loop: CASNPTGSGSAYNEQFF. The CDR3, as DNA: TGTGCCAGCAACCCCACCGGTAGCGGGAGTGCCTACAATGAGCAGTTCTTC.

This clonotype showed up many times. The chain recombines TRBV7-8 with TRBJ1-1; D not certain. The CDR3 totals 13 residues. Germline values: CDR1 SGHVS, CDR2 FQNEAQ. Trimming removed 1 base at V and 3 bases at J, with 6 bases between. The CDR3 spells CASSLERDTEAFF. CDR3 DNA sequence: TGTGCCAGCAGCTTAGAACGAGACACTGAAGCTTTCTTT.

Details on this clonotype: Possible read error: a much larger clone is one base away. The gene calls are TRBV12-3 or TRBV12-4 and TRBJ2-1; D may correspond to TRBD1 or TRBD2 (5 bases each). V was cut by 4 bases and J by 3 bases, with 13 bases left in between. This CDR3 spans 15 amino acids. The CDR3 reads CASSYPGPVYNEQFF. The DNA of the CDR3 is TGTGCCAGCAGTTACCCGGGGCCAGTCTACAATGAGCAGTTCTTC.

The sample holds many counts of this clonotype. J is TRBJ2-7 and V is TRBV4-2, with D perhaps being TRBD1 or TRBD2 (5 bases each). Germline V gene lookup returns CDR1 LGHNA and CDR2 YNFKEQ. V was pared by 0 bases and J by 7 bases, with 16 bases between. The CDR3 spans 15 residues. The DNA of the CDR3 is TGTGCCAGCAGCCAAGAACAGGTTGGACTGGTGGAGCAGTACTTC. Translated, it gives CASSQEQVGLVEQYF.

A note on this clonotype: Its ends do not fully match the called genes, so a read error is possible. The chain combines TRBV12-3 or TRBV12-4 with TRBJ2-7, with D unclear. There are 14 residues in the CDR3. For the CDR3, the DNA is TGTGCTAGCAGTAGAAGCATACCTCCCTACGACCAGTACTTC. Protein sequence: CASSRSIPPYDQYF.

As to this clonotype: The final CDR3 position lacks the conserved phenylalanine or tryptophan, pointing to a likely read error. The DNA is left out, because the CDR3 cannot be placed on it with certainty; the CDR3 is given as TCRdb lists it. The CDR3 sequence is CASSPRDRGQDTHYC. The rearrangement joins TRBV4-1 to TRBJ2-3; no DNA check was done on the table's D call, TRBD1. Per the germline V gene, CDR1 is MGHRA and CDR2 is YSYEKL. Including both end residues, the CDR3 is 15 amino acids long.

About this clonotype itself: This may stem from a read error, because a much larger clone lies one nucleotide away. This chain connects TRBV6-5 to TRBJ2-3, with TRBD2 matching 7 bases. The germline CDR1 and CDR2 sequences are MNHEY and SVGAGI. CDR3 length equals 16 residues. Trimming at V came to 9 bases and at J to 4 bases, leaving 16 bases not matched to a gene. The CDR3 here is CARSELAGVLPDTQYF. The CDR3 DNA follows: TGTGCCAGAAGTGAACTGGCGGGAGTCCTGCCAGATACGCAGTATTTT.

The chain employs TRBV11-1 and TRBJ2-1; 11 bases fit TRBD2. The CDR3 is made up of 17 amino acids. V trimming: 2 bases; J trimming: 9 bases; junction bases outside the gene matches: 12. From germline, CDR1 is SGHAT and CDR2 FQDESV (reference sequence). CDR3: CASSLRGTTSGKLEQFF. In DNA, the CDR3 is TGTGCCAGCAGCTTAAGGGGGACGACTAGCGGGAAGCTTGAGCAGTTCTTC.

As to this clonotype: This may stem from a read error, because a much larger clone lies one nucleotide away. The chain couples TRBV29-1 to TRBJ2-5, with TRBD2 identical over 7 bases. The CDR3 contains 15 residues. CDR1 is SQVTM, CDR2 ANQGSEA, per germline. Unmatched junction bases numbered 14, after V lost 5 bases and J lost 5 bases. CDR3 DNA: TGCAGCGTTAAGGTTAACGGGAGGTATATTGAGACCCAGTACTTC. Its protein is CSVKVNGRYIETQYF.

The chain couples TRBV7-9 to TRBJ2-2; 8 positions match TRBD1. V lost 6 bases to trimming and J lost 1 base; unmatched junction nucleotides: 4. CDR1 and CDR2 (germline): SEHNR, FQNEAQ (reference sequence). CDR3 length equals 15 residues. The DNA of the CDR3 is TGTGCCAGCAGAGGTGGACAGGGGAACACCGGGGAGCTGTTTTTT. Its translation: CASRGGQGNTGELFF.

Concerning this clonotype itself: Its ends do not fully match the called genes, so a read error is possible. The CDR3 reads CASSLGLAGGVSITDMQYF. CDR3 DNA: TGTGCCAGCAGCTTAGGACTAGCGGGAGGAGTGAGTATCACAGATATGCAGTATTTT. The V and J genes are TRBV11-2 and TRBJ2-3; 13 nucleotides align to TRBD2. Germline V CDR1 and CDR2: SGHAT, FQNNGV. The CDR3 has 19 amino acids.